These 2 T cell receptor beta chains came from one sample sequenced in a study of T-cell reconstitution after alpha-beta-depleted transplantation in children. Using unique molecular identifiers, the investigators prepared the TCRbeta library. One entry per CDR3 protein results from TCRdb running MiXCR on the PCR reads. This table has 200,000 or so distinct CDR3 sequences, 5% to 6.5% appearing once. Sequencing was performed on PBMCs, taken before TCRalphabeta/CD19-depleted stem cell transplant. Receptor source: a girl under three years old with combined immunodeficiency, due to receive a stem cell transplant.

The chain joins TRBV7-6 to TRBJ2-3; 11 nucleotides line up with TRBD2. The CDR3 has 18 residues. J lost 0 bases, V lost 5 bases, and 10 bases had no gene match. Germline-derived CDR1 and CDR2 are SGHVS and FNYEAQ. The CDR3 DNA is TGTGCCAGCAGCCCTACTAGCGGGGGACTTCCTAGCACAGATACGCAGTATTTT. As protein: CASSPTSGGLPSTDTQYF. Full variable domain (outside the CDR3, taken from reference TRBV7-6 and TRBJ2-3): GAGVSQSPRYKVTKRGQDVALRCDPISGHVSLYWYRQALGQGPEFLTYFNYEAQQDKSGLPNDRFSAERPEGSISTLTIQRTEQRDSAMYRCASSPTSGGLPSTDTQYFGPGTRLTVL.

This clonotype was detected ten times or more. The chain joins TRBV29-1 to TRBJ1-3, with a weak D call TRBD1 (5 bases). The CDR3 totals 15 residues. The germline V gene has CDR1 SQVTM and CDR2 ANQGSEA. V was clipped by 2 bases and J by 0 bases, with 11 bases between them. The DNA for the CDR3 is TGCAGCGTTGAACGTGGGGGACCCTCTGGAAACACCATATATTTT. It specifies CSVERGGPSGNTIYF. The full variable domain, in which reference TRBV29-1 and TRBJ1-3 provide the parts outside the CDR3, is SAVISQKPSRDICQRGTSLTIQCQVDSQVTMMFWYRQQPGQSLTLIATANQGSEATYESGFVIDKFPISRPNLTFSTLTVSNMSPEDSSIYLCSVERGGPSGNTIYFGEGSWLTVV.